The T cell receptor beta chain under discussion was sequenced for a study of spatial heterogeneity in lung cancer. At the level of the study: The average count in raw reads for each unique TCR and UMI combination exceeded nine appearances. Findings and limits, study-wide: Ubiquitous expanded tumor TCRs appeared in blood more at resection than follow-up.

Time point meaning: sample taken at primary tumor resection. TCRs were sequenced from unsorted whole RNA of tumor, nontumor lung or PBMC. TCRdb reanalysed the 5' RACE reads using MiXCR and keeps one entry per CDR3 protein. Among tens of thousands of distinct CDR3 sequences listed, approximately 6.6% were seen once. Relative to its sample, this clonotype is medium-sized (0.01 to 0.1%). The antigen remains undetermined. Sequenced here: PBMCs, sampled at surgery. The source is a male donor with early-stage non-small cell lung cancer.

For the CDR3, the DNA is TGTGCCAGCAGCTTATCCCCTCCAGGGGGCTACACCTTC. Translating it yields CASSLSPPGGYTF. V gene TRBV7-2 combines with J gene TRBJ1-2; tentative D call: TRBD1 (5 bases). The V gene's germline CDR1 is SGHTA and CDR2 FQGNSA. Between the trimmed V and J ends, which lost 2 bases and 8 bases, there was a span of 12 bases. The CDR3 is 13 amino acids.